This T cell receptor beta chain was obtained from a study of T-cell memory formation after mild COVID-19. Barcoded TCR alpha and TCR beta cDNA libraries with UMIs came from 5'RACE using constant-segment primers. TCRdb ran MiXCR on the 5' RACE reads and lists one entry per CDR3 protein. The sample lists about 270,000 distinct CDR3 sequences; approximately 19% were seen once. This TCR came from a man in his late teens or twenties who had mild COVID-19 (a few samples of this study predate the infection). Cell type and time point are not known. Sample: PBMCs or a T cell subset sorted from them (not recorded which).

The CDR3 loop is CASSLVGGRRGGLYNEQFF. Written as DNA, the CDR3 is TGTGCCAGCAGCTTAGTTGGCGGTCGTCGGGGGGGATTATACAATGAGCAGTTCTTC. The rearrangement joins TRBV7-6 to TRBJ2-1; TRBD2 aligns across 8 bases. CDR3 length: 19 residues. J gave up 4 bases and V 1 base, and 15 bases lay outside the gene matches. Germline assignment: CDR1 SGHVS and CDR2 FNYEAQ.